This T cell receptor beta chain originates from a study of PD-1 blockade in classical Hodgkin lymphoma (dated by TCRdb to 2020 to 2021). In terms of the full investigation: Nivolumab dosing was 3 mg/kg intravenously every 2 weeks, continuing until either disease progression or unacceptable toxicity. A peripheral blood immune signature of response to PD-1 blockade in classical Hodgkin lymphoma was defined using TCR beta sequencing and CyTOF.

In the germline V gene, CDR1 corresponds to KGHSH and CDR2 to LQKENI. V sheds 2 bases and J sheds 6 bases, leaving 11 bases between their ends. The CDR3 numbers 14 residues from cysteine through phenylalanine. The only DNA kept is the CDR3, 42 bases in frame from the first base. Results the study describes overall, beyond this receptor: CD4+ but not CD8+ TCR diversity rose significantly by C4D1 (p=0.0027 vs p=0.16), most apparent in complete responders (p=0.02). Baseline TCR diversity was reported as lower in newly diagnosed patients than in healthy donors, and lower still in relapsed/refractory patients. Lower diversity was seen in patients whose nivolumab began less than 1 year after ASCT, and these patients were left out of later analyses so that immune reconstitution would not confound the results. Trial patients achieving complete response had baseline diversity similar to newly diagnosed patients, whereas partial responders and progressors had significantly lower diversity. The study was limited to a single clinical trial cohort, and causes of repertoire differences, possibly disease activity or prior therapy, remained undefined.

In the paper's terms, the time point label means: cycle 4 day 1 (C4D1), after six to seven weeks of nivolumab. Relapse after autologous stem cell transplantation had occurred in all trial patients, and cohorts A, B and C were distinguished by prior brentuximab vedotin exposure. Magnetic negative selection with a Miltenyi CD4+ T cell isolation kit was used to purify CD4+ T cells from thawed PBMCs. A total of over 50 patients with relapsed/refractory classical Hodgkin lymphoma made up the trial cohort, and each patient's best overall response was complete response, partial response or progressive disease. Single-agent nivolumab was administered to trial patients in the multi-cohort phase II CheckMate 205 trial. Best overall response was determined by an independent review committee according to the 2007 International Working Group response criteria. Trial PBMCs were collected just before the start of nivolumab (C1D1) and during therapy at cycle 2 day 1 and cycle 4 day 1. Peripheral blood was collected in 8 mL Vacutainer Cell Preparation Tubes, from which PBMCs were isolated by centrifugation and then cryopreserved. Purified CD4+ and CD8+ fractions were prepared only for cases with an additional available PBMC sample. On LS columns in a quadroMACS separator, the magnetically labelled cells were depleted, and the flow-through was collected as the purified fraction.

Genomic DNA was extracted with the Qiagen DNeasy kit from unsorted PBMCs and from negatively selected CD4+ and CD8+ fractions. TCR beta CDR3 regions were amplified by immunoSEQ multiplex PCR using primers annealing to V and J segments. A synthetic immune receptor repertoire was used to minimize amplification bias, and any remaining bias was removed computationally after sequencing. The authors processed their data as follows. Custom Python scripts were used to quantify repertoire diversity as the Shannon entropy index. The unsorted, CD4+ and CD8+ repertoires were each analyzed separately, with the exception of combined analyses, where CD4+ and CD8+ sequences were merged in silico. Clonal expansion was defined as a frequency increase of at least 2-fold after treatment compared with C1D1, and clones undetected at baseline were assigned a pseudocount of 0.5. Singleton clones were defined as clones with 0 or 1 copy at C1D1, and non-singleton clones were defined as clones with 2 or more copies. Clones expanded in unsorted samples were labelled as CD4+, CD8+ or unknown by matching protein sequences in sorted samples from the same patient. Diversity changes from C1D1 to C4D1 were tested in paired samples using Wilcoxon tests. TCRdb provides this immuneACCESS table in a form limited to in-frame rearrangements. Some clones are lacking; in checked studies, under half of them reflect an unresolved V gene, and why the rest are absent is not known. The DNA was the basis for D and trimming; V, J and clone size are from that table. Recorded for this sample are 25,000 to 35,000 clones; about 80% of them occurred a single time. The ten largest clonotypes hold approximately 0.8% of the sample.

To note about this clone: This receptor's antigen is unknown. There are no base qualities to consult, and no much larger clone falls within one base.

The specimen was CD4+ T cells from blood, collected before the fourth cycle of nivolumab. The rearrangement combines TRBV18 with TRBJ1-5, with no confidently assigned D gene. The clonotype originates from a human donor with classical Hodgkin lymphoma. CDR3 loop: CASSPIGVGQPQHF. The bases are TGTGCCAGCTCACCAATAGGCGTTGGTCAGCCCCAGCATTTT. The full variable domain, completed from the reference TRBV18 and TRBJ1-5 proteins outside the CDR3, reads NAGVMQNPRHLVRRRGQEARLRCSPMKGHSHVYWYRQLPEEGLKFMVYLQKENIIDESGMPKERFSAEFPKEGPSILRIQQVVRGDSAAYFCASSPIGVGQPQHFGDGTRLSIL.